This TCR beta chain was observed in a study of OX40 agonist ivuxolimab in advanced cancers. Background on the whole study: Ivuxolimab, which targeted the costimulatory receptor OX40 (CD134), was an agonistic, fully human IgG2 monoclonal antibody. The paper reports the monotherapy dose-escalation portion (N ≈ 50 patients) of the phase I ivuxolimab trial. Three dose-escalation patients achieved partial responses, one with hepatocellular carcinoma and two with cutaneous melanoma. Among the 50 to 55 dose-escalation patients, about 20 had hepatocellular carcinoma, about 15 melanoma, 9 renal cell carcinoma and 9 head and neck cancer. Prior anti-PD-1, anti-PD-L1 or anti-CTLA-4 therapy was permitted, and checkpoint inhibitors had been received by around 39% of dose-escalation patients. Peripheral TCRbeta sequencing was intended to test whether TCR sequence diversity was altered and clonal T-cell expansion was caused by ivuxolimab. Intravenous ivuxolimab was administered to patients every 2 weeks at six dose levels: 0.01, 0.1, 0.3, 1.5, 3 and 10 mg/kg. In the dose-escalation cohort, more than 75% of patients were male, and the mean age was approximately 64 years, with a range of about 23 to 80. The paper's findings and limits, for the study overall: After ivuxolimab, expanded clones were on average more numerous among CD8+ T cells than among CD4+ T cells. At doses of 0.1 to 3.0 mg/kg, clonal expansion of both CD4+ and CD8+ blood T cells was observed from baseline to week 6. Which antigens the clonally expanded peripheral T cells were specific for was not determined. Low levels of normalized T-cell clonal expansion were also seen in some patients who did not respond. In partial responders in the 0.1-3.0 mg/kg groups, normalized peripheral clonal expansion was found to be among the lowest, especially among CD8+ T cells.

Comments on this clone: The target of this receptor is not known. Base-call qualities are not available, and no considerably larger clone is one nucleotide away.

CDR1 and CDR2 are read off the germline V gene (reference sequence) as GTSNPN and SVGIG. The CDR3 sequence holds 14 residues, the cysteine and phenylalanine included. Only CDR3 DNA remains: 42 bases, in frame from the first base. V sheds 0 bases and J sheds 7 bases, leaving 10 bases between their ends. Genomic DNA was extracted from sorted cells for sequencing of the TCRbeta CDR3 region. The immunoSEQ Assay was used to sequence the TCRbeta CDR3 regions. Held by TCRdb, this immuneACCESS table contains in-frame sequences only and omits some clones. Under half of the omission traces to an unresolved V gene where checked; the cause of the rest is unknown. The table for this sample lists approximately 100,000 clones; 90% of them were counted only once. The ten top clones hold about 0.31% of the sample. The trial excluded patients who had a history of autoimmune disease or who were on systemic immunosuppression. Peripheral blood for TCR sequencing was collected from all dose cohorts at baseline, on cycle 4 day 1, and on cycle 7 day 1. The samples were drawn from a first-in-human, open-label, multicenter phase I dose-escalation trial of ivuxolimab. Adults with locally advanced or metastatic melanoma, renal cell carcinoma, hepatocellular carcinoma or head and neck squamous cell carcinoma were enrolled in the trial. Before TCR sequencing, CD4+ T cells and CD8+ T cells were sorted from peripheral blood as separate populations.

The sequencing here drew on CD4+ or CD8+ T cells sorted from blood, taken in a trial of the OX40 agonist ivuxolimab. The sequence joins TRBV30 to TRBJ1-6; the D gene assignment is ambiguous. The TCR comes from an adult with an advanced solid tumor such as melanoma, head and neck, liver or kidney cancer. The nucleotide sequence reads as follows: TGTGCCTGGAGTGTACAAAGCGGGAATTCACCCCTCCACTTT. This translates into CAWSVQSGNSPLHF. The variable domain in full, with residues beyond the CDR3 obtained from the reference TRBV30 and TRBJ1-6 genes, is SQTIHQWPATLVQPVGSPLSLECTVEGTSNPNLYWYRQAAGRGLQLLFYSVGIGQISSEVPQNLSASRPQDRQFILSSKKLLLSDSGFYLCAWSVQSGNSPLHFGNGTRLTVT.